The 25 T cell receptor beta chains given below trace back to one sample, sequenced in a study of T cell responses to AZD1222 COVID-19 vaccine. TCRdb's table, derived via immunoSEQ multiplex PCR, lists solely in-frame clones and lacks some. Among 100,000 to 150,000 clones listed, 80% to 90% were seen once. Sequenced material: peripheral blood, taken on day 0 of AZD1222 vaccination. Source of these receptors: an adult in good health.

The rearrangement uses TRBV21-1 and TRBJ1-2. TRBV21-1 is recorded as a pseudogene. This CDR3 has 14 amino acids. The CDR3 loop is CATQGGAPNYGYTF. CDR3 coding DNA: TGTGCCACCCAAGGGGGGGCGCCCAACTATGGCTACACCTTC.

This clone was seen only a few times. The chain recombines TRBV19 with TRBJ2-1, with D maybe TRBD2 (6 bases). CDR1 and CDR2 from the germline V gene are LNHDA and SQIVND (reference sequence). Trimming stripped 5 bases from V and 5 bases from J, with 10 bases between. The CDR3 is 13 amino acids. The CDR3 DNA follows: TGTGCCAGTAGTGTGGGACTTGACAATGAGCAGTTCTTC. Protein sequence: CASSVGLDNEQFF.

This clone was counted once. This chain uses TRBV7-3 with TRBJ2-7, with D perhaps matching TRBD1 (7 bases). The CDR3 covers 15 residues. V was shortened by 3 bases and J by 8 bases, with 20 bases between the two germline ends. Germline V gene data show CDR1 as SGHTA and CDR2 as FQGTGA. For the CDR3, the DNA is TGTGCCAGCAGCTTGACAGGGTCGGGCGGGGCCAAGCAGTACTTC. This sequence encodes CASSLTGSGGAKQYF.

The genes are TRBV6-1 and TRBJ2-7, with 12 bases that match TRBD1. The CDR3 runs to 15 residues. Germline V gene sequence: CDR1 MNHNS, CDR2 SASEGT. V lost 3 bases to trimming and J lost 9 bases; unmatched junction nucleotides: 9. The CDR3 region is CASSDRDRGLARQYF. DNA of the CDR3: TGTGCCAGCAGTGACCGGGACAGGGGGCTTGCGCGGCAGTACTTC.

The chain joins TRBV7-9 to TRBJ2-5; 10 bases line up with TRBD2. This CDR3 contains 16 residues. V dropped 5 bases and J dropped 8; count of bases not matched to a gene: 14. Germline-derived CDR1 and CDR2 are SEHNR and FQNEAQ (reference sequence). DNA of the CDR3: TGTGCCAGCAGCGAGATGACAGGGATAGCGGGAGGAACCCAGTACTTC. Its protein is CASSEMTGIAGGTQYF.

This chain joins TRBV5-6 and TRBJ1-2; 10 positions agree with TRBD1. The length of the CDR3 is 14 residues. CDR1 SGHDT and CDR2 YYEEEE come from the germline V gene. V lost 4 bases, J lost 3 bases, and 3 bases stayed unmatched. CDR3 DNA: TGTGCCAGCAGCGCAGGACAGGGGGACTATGGCTACACCTTC. Translated: CASSAGQGDYGYTF.

The rearrangement links TRBV5-4 to TRBJ2-1; TRBD2 is a possible D gene (5 bases). V lost 3 bases and J 3 bases, leaving 10 bases between the germline ends. Looked up from germline, CDR1 is SGHNT and CDR2 is YYREEE (reference sequence). This CDR3 has 14 amino acids. The chain's CDR3 is CASSSWTGYNEQFF. The DNA of the CDR3 is TGTGCCAGCAGCTCCTGGACTGGCTACAATGAGCAGTTCTTC.

The chain carries TRBV7-8 and TRBJ2-5, with TRBD1 as a possible D gene (6 bases). V lost 4 bases and J 5 bases, leaving 14 bases between the germline ends. The CDR3 sequence is 14 residues long. Per germline, CDR1 SGHVS and CDR2 FQNEAQ. The CDR3 DNA follows: TGTGCCAGCAGCTCCGAACAGGGCTTGGAGACCCAGTACTTC. Residues: CASSSEQGLETQYF. The full variable domain, rest sourced from reference TRBV7-8 and TRBJ2-5, is GAGVSQSPRYKVAKRGQDVALRCDPISGHVSLFWYQQALGQGPEFLTYFQNEAQLDKSGLPSDRFFAERPEGSVSTLKIQRTQQEDSAVYLCASSSEQGLETQYFGPGTRLLVL.

V and J are TRBV7-3 and TRBJ2-7; no definite D call. Germline assignment: CDR1 SGHTA and CDR2 FQGTGA. This CDR3 region has 14 residues. V dropped 5 bases and J dropped 3 bases, with 14 bases sitting between them. CDR3 residues: CASSPTGANYEQYF. The CDR3 DNA sequence: TGTGCCAGCAGCCCTACCGGCGCTAACTACGAGCAGTACTTC. Variable domain in full (rest from reference TRBV7-3 and TRBJ2-7): GAGVSQTPSNKVTEKGKYVELRCDPISGHTALYWYRQSLGQGPEFLIYFQGTGAADDSGLPNDRFFAVRPEGSVSTLKIQRTERGDSAVYLCASSPTGANYEQYFGPGTRLTVT.

This clone has a single count. V and J are TRBV6-5 and TRBJ2-5; D unresolved. The CDR3 covers 16 residues. Trimming removed 4 bases at V and 5 bases at J, with 20 bases between. Germline-derived CDR1 and CDR2 are MNHEY and SVGAGI. DNA of the CDR3: TGTGCCAGCAGTTCCCAGCCTCCGACCCTAAGGGAGACCCAGTACTTC. This gives the protein CASSSQPPTLRETQYF.

The rearrangement links TRBV6-6 to TRBJ1-2; D perhaps matches TRBD1 (5 bases). The length of the CDR3 is 13 residues. Germline lookup yields CDR1 MNHNY and CDR2 SVGAGI (reference sequence). V was pared by 6 bases and J by 3 bases, with 11 bases between. The CDR3 sequence is CASSLAGDYGYTF. The CDR3 DNA sequence: TGTGCCAGCAGCCTGGCGGGGGACTATGGCTACACCTTC.

This chain uses TRBV4-3 with TRBJ2-1; unclear D gene. This CDR3 is built from 14 residues. Trimming pared 1 base from V and 2 bases from J, leaving 6 bases between. The germline V gene encodes CDR1 LGHNA and CDR2 YSLEER. The CDR3 is CASSQGSPYNEQFF. The CDR3 region has the DNA TGCGCCAGCAGCCAAGGAAGCCCCTACAATGAGCAGTTCTTC.

The rearrangement links TRBV7-3 to TRBJ2-1, with 10 bases matching TRBD1. Germline trimming cut 4 bases from V and 6 bases from J; bases unmatched to any gene: 0. The germline CDR1 and CDR2 sequences are SGHTA and FQGTGA. This CDR3 is built from 13 residues. In nucleotides, the CDR3 is TGTGCCAGCAGCTGGGACAGGGGCAATGAGCAGTTCTTC. Translating it yields CASSWDRGNEQFF.

This chain uses TRBV6-2 or TRBV6-3 with TRBJ1-3; D is possibly TRBD1 (6 bases). This CDR3 is built from 15 residues. The germline V and J ends were trimmed by 5 bases and 2 bases, with 13 bases remaining between them. Germline V gives CDR1 MNHEY, CDR2 SVGEGT. The CDR3 DNA reads as TGTGCCAGCAGTATCACTGGGGGCCCTGGAAACACCATATATTTT. It is translated as CASSITGGPGNTIYF.

The chain employs TRBV7-9 and TRBJ1-1, with D uncertain. V dropped 0 bases and J dropped 5 bases, with 10 bases sitting between them. Germline CDR1 SEHNR, CDR2 FQNEAQ (reference sequence). The CDR3 is 14 residues long. In DNA form, the CDR3 reads TGTGCCAGCAGCTTAGCTCTTGTTGGGACTGAAGCTTTCTTT. Translated: CASSLALVGTEAFF. Variable domain in full (rest from reference TRBV7-9 and TRBJ1-1): DTGVSQNPRHKITKRGQNVTFRCDPISEHNRLYWYRQTLGQGPEFLTYFQNEAQLEKSRLLSDRFSAERPKGSFSTLEIQRTEQGDSAMYLCASSLALVGTEAFFGQGTRLTVV.

V and J are TRBV19 and TRBJ2-7, with D perhaps TRBD1 (6 bases). Looked up from germline, CDR1 is LNHDA and CDR2 is SQIVND (reference sequence). Trimming took off 6 bases at V and 4 bases at J, with 10 bases between the two ends. The CDR3 covers 12 residues. CDR3 sequence (DNA): TGTGCCAGTAGCCAGGGGATTTACGAGCAGTACTTC. Amino acids: CASSQGIYEQYF.

The V gene is TRBV6-1, the J gene TRBJ2-3; TRBD2 matches at 7 bases. The CDR3 has 16 residues. CDR1 MNHNS and CDR2 SASEGT come from the germline V gene. V was clipped by 3 bases and J by 1 base; unmatched bases: 7. The CDR3 bases are TGTGCCAGCAGTGAGCTGGGTCTAGCGGGCACAGATACGCAGTATTTT. It codes for CASSELGLAGTDTQYF.

The chain uses TRBV27 and TRBJ2-7; 11 bases agree with TRBD2. With 6 bases clipped from V and 3 bases from J, the junction kept 4 bases outside the gene matches. This CDR3 is built from 14 residues. Germline V gene lookup returns CDR1 MNHEY and CDR2 SMNVEV (reference sequence). The CDR3, as DNA: TGTGCCAGCAGATCCCTAGCGGGAGGCTACGAGCAGTACTTC. It yields the protein CASRSLAGGYEQYF.

This rearrangement joins TRBV9 to TRBJ1-3; 8 bases fit TRBD1. The V and J ends lost 0 bases and 7 bases, in that order; junction bases with no gene match: 9. The CDR3 is 16 amino acids. The V gene's germline CDR1 is SGDLS and CDR2 YYNGEE. The DNA of the CDR3 is TGTGCCAGCAGCGTAGCCGCAGGGGGCAACGGGAACACCATATATTTT. It specifies CASSVAAGGNGNTIYF.

This rearrangement joins TRBV5-1 to TRBJ2-5; 11 nucleotides match TRBD2. The germline CDR1 and CDR2 sequences are SGHRS and YFSETQ. V was pared by 4 bases and J by 3 bases, with 2 bases of the junction left unmatched. The CDR3 covers 14 residues. The CDR3 bases are TGCGCCAGCAGCCCGGGACTAGCGGAAGAGACCCAGTACTTC. Protein sequence: CASSPGLAEETQYF.

The chain is built from TRBV5-6 and TRBJ2-1; D gene ambiguous. This CDR3 is built from 14 residues. Trimming pared 4 bases from V and 5 bases from J, leaving 13 bases between. Germline CDR1 is SGHDT and CDR2 is YYEEEE. CDR3 bases: TGTGCCAGCAGCCGGCCGACTGGTAACAATGAGCAGTTCTTC. This codes for CASSRPTGNNEQFF.

As to this clone: At one of its ends the junction is not consistent with the germline gene, which may arise from a read error. The chain links TRBV7-9 to TRBJ2-7; no clear D gene. The CDR3 is 10 residues long. The germline gives CDR1 SEHNR, CDR2 FQNEAQ (reference sequence). CDR3 sequence reads: CATMYGNLHF. As DNA, the CDR3 is TGTGCCACCATGTACGGAAATCTTCACTTC.

This chain connects TRBV6-2 or TRBV6-3 to TRBJ1-2; 7 bases are a match to TRBD1. This CDR3 has 19 amino acids. V lost 4 bases to trimming and J lost 2 bases; unmatched junction nucleotides: 19. Germline V gene lookup returns CDR1 MNHEY and CDR2 SVGEGT. The CDR3 DNA reads as TGTGCCAGCAGTTTGGAGGGGACAGATGAAATGAGTTGGAACTATGGCTACACCTTC. Its protein product is CASSLEGTDEMSWNYGYTF.

The V and J genes are TRBV18 and TRBJ2-1; 10 nucleotides match TRBD1. The CDR3 is 18 residues long. Germline V CDR1 and CDR2: KGHSH, LQKENI. J was trimmed by 5 bases and V by 3 bases; bases with no gene match: 13. The CDR3: CASSPLTIPGTGDNEQFF. The CDR3 region has the DNA TGTGCCAGCTCACCCTTAACAATTCCCGGGACAGGGGACAATGAGCAGTTCTTC.

DNA of the CDR3: TGTGCCAGCAGCCACCCAACTAGGGGCAATCAGCCCCAGCATTTT. Translation gives CASSHPTRGNQPQHF. The V call is TRBV25-1, the J call TRBJ1-5; no clear D gene. Trimming removed 6 bases at V and 2 bases at J, with 14 bases between. The CDR3 totals 15 residues. CDR1 and CDR2 (germline): MGHDK, SYGVNS.